Below are 28 T cell receptor beta chains sequenced from a single sample in a study of Graves' ophthalmopathy and Graves' hyperthyroidism. Amplifying from RNA transcripts, the study obtained TCR beta CDR3 regions. First-round RT-PCR relied on HTBI primers, and a second-round multiplex PCR came next. TCRdb redid the calling of the multiplex PCR reads with MiXCR, one entry per CDR3 protein. The sample yields around 660,000 distinct CDR3 sequences, 35% to 50% seen once. The material sequenced was peripheral blood. The receptors shown here come from an adult man with Graves' ophthalmopathy.

Worth noting for this clonotype: This could be a read error, since a much larger clone is one nucleotide away. The chain joins TRBV2 to TRBJ1-5, with TRBD1 as a possible D gene (5 bases). The CDR3 is 14 residues long. Germline CDR1 and CDR2: SNHLY and FYNNEI. The ends were cut back, 8 bases at V and 3 bases at J, with 14 bases in the middle. This CDR3 is CASGPGRTNQPQHF. The CDR3 DNA follows: TGTGCCAGCGGTCCGGGACGGACCAATCAGCCCCAGCATTTT.

This clonotype was observed at least ten times. V is TRBV7-8 and J is TRBJ2-5, with 11 bases that match TRBD2. V dropped 5 bases and J dropped 4; count of bases not matched to a gene: 12. This CDR3 contains 17 residues. Germline lookup yields CDR1 SGHVS and CDR2 FQNEAQ. CDR3 amino acids: CASSPLLSGGAIETQYF. The CDR3 coding sequence is TGTGCCAGCAGCCCACTCCTTAGCGGGGGGGCCATAGAGACCCAGTACTTC.

The rearrangement uses TRBV25-1 and TRBJ1-1; no clear D gene. The germline V and J ends were trimmed by 7 bases and 4 bases, with 13 bases remaining between them. The germline CDR1 and CDR2 sequences are MGHDK and SYGVNS. CDR3 length: 13 amino acids. The CDR3 DNA follows: TGTGCCAGCAAGCACCCGGGAGGCACTGAAGCTTTCTTT. Protein: CASKHPGGTEAFF.

In the case of this clonotype: Because it lacks the conserved phenylalanine or tryptophan at the end, this CDR3 is likely a read error. The limits of the CDR3 on the DNA are not certain, so only TCRdb's listed CDR3 is given. The genes are TRBV12-3 or TRBV12-4 and TRBJ2-7; the table's D call TRBD1 went unverified against the DNA. 8 amino acids form the CDR3, both terminal residues included. CDR3 protein: CASSSRPG.

The genes are TRBV7-9 and TRBJ2-2; 12 bases match TRBD2. Germline values: CDR1 SEHNR, CDR2 FQNEAQ (reference sequence). V trimming: 4 bases; J trimming: 10 bases; junction bases outside the gene matches: 13. This CDR3 has 17 residues. This CDR3 is CASSSPTSGRGFEELFF. DNA of the CDR3: TGTGCCAGCAGCTCGCCGACTAGCGGGAGAGGGTTCGAGGAGCTGTTTTTT.

This clonotype is a singleton in its sample. One end of the junction does not line up with germline, which may come from a read error. The rearrangement uses TRBV24-1 and TRBJ1-1; 9 bases fit TRBD1. The CDR3 consists of 12 residues. The germline V gene encodes CDR1 KGHDR and CDR2 SFDVKD. The CDR3 region has the DNA TGTGCTAGAGGACAGGGGAACGCTGAAGCTTTCTTT. This gives the protein CARGQGNAEAFF.

This clonotype was detected many times. V and J are TRBV19 and TRBJ1-5, with 7 bases identical to TRBD1. The CDR3 runs to 14 residues. V trimming: 5 bases; J trimming: 4 bases; junction bases outside the gene matches: 5. Germline V gene data show CDR1 as LNHDA and CDR2 as SQIVND (reference sequence). CDR3 residues: CASSDQGGNQPQHF. For the CDR3, the DNA is TGTGCCAGTAGTGATCAGGGGGGGAATCAGCCCCAGCATTTT.

The V call is TRBV4-3, the J call TRBJ1-2, with TRBD1 as a possible D gene (5 bases). Germline-derived CDR1 and CDR2 are LGHNA and YSLEER. Between the trimmed V and J ends, which lost 3 bases and 1 base, there was a span of 12 bases. This CDR3 has 15 residues. The CDR3: CASSQVMQGNYGYTF. The DNA for the CDR3 is TGCGCCAGCAGCCAGGTTATGCAGGGTAACTATGGCTACACCTTC.

The genes are TRBV25-1 and TRBJ1-3, with 7 bases fitting TRBD1. CDR1 is MGHDK, CDR2 SYGVNS, per germline. This CDR3 spans 16 amino acids. The ends lost 4 bases at V and 3 bases at J; junction bases unmatched: 9. The CDR3 is CASSARDRQGGNTIYF. The CDR3 DNA is TGTGCCAGCAGTGCTAGAGATCGACAGGGTGGAAACACCATATATTTT.

The chain joins TRBV29-1 to TRBJ1-2; TRBD1 might be the D (5 bases). The CDR3 loop spans 14 amino acids. Trimming left V 0 bases short and J 4 bases short, with 12 bases between. Looked up from germline, CDR1 is SQVTM and CDR2 is ANQGSEA. CDR3 amino acids: CSVEEVGLSYGYTF. For the CDR3, the DNA is TGCAGCGTTGAAGAAGTGGGGCTGAGCTATGGCTACACCTTC.

The chain has TRBV7-8 and TRBJ2-1; TRBD2 agrees at 9 bases. The CDR3 length is 16 residues. After removal of 5 bases from V and 0 bases from J, the junction contained 5 bases not matched to a gene. From germline, CDR1 is SGHVS and CDR2 FQNEAQ. The CDR3: CASSVLAGNSYNEQFF. The CDR3 DNA reads as TGTGCCAGCAGCGTTCTAGCGGGAAACTCCTACAATGAGCAGTTCTTC.

This clonotype occurred many times. The chain is built from TRBV12-3 or TRBV12-4 and TRBJ1-6; 9 bases map to TRBD1. V lost 5 bases, J lost 11 bases, and 10 bases stayed unmatched. CDR3 length equals 15 residues. The CDR3 DNA reads as TGTGCCAGCAGTCTCGCCGGGACAGGGAGTCCACCCCTCCACTTT. As protein: CASSLAGTGSPPLHF.

The V gene is TRBV29-1, the J gene TRBJ1-2, with 7 bases aligning to TRBD1. With V trimmed by 6 bases and J by 4 bases, 2 bases remained unmatched. Germline loops: CDR1 SQVTM, CDR2 ANQGSEA. The CDR3 contains 11 residues. The CDR3 nucleotides read TGCAGCGTGAACAGGGGCTATGGCTACACCTTC. It yields the protein CSVNRGYGYTF.

The chain joins TRBV27 to TRBJ1-2, with D unresolved. Trimming removed 5 bases from V and 4 bases from J, with 11 bases in between. CDR1 is MNHEY, CDR2 SMNVEV, per germline (reference sequence). This CDR3 comprises 13 residues. In nucleotides, the CDR3 is TGTGCCAGCAGTAGCGGACCCATCTATGGCTACACCTTC. Its protein product is CASSSGPIYGYTF.

A note on this clonotype: Since a much larger clone is just one base distant, this may be a read error. The chain joins TRBV7-9 to TRBJ1-2; no reliable D call. CDR1 SEHNR and CDR2 FQNEAQ come from the germline V gene (reference sequence). The length of the CDR3 is 13 residues. Trimming stripped 3 bases from V and 8 bases from J, with 13 bases between. CDR3 nucleotide sequence: TGTGCCAGCAGCTTGCGGGCGGGTACCGGCTACACCTTC. Residues: CASSLRAGTGYTF.

The V call is TRBV7-9, the J call TRBJ2-7, with D unclear. Trimming stripped 8 bases from V and 2 bases from J, with 13 bases between. The germline V gene has CDR1 SEHNR and CDR2 FQNEAQ (reference sequence). This CDR3 has 13 amino acids. The chain's CDR3 is CASSPARTYEQYF. The CDR3 DNA sequence: TGTGCCAGCTCACCGGCCCGGACCTACGAGCAGTACTTC.

As for this clonotype: The junction differs from germline at one of its ends, possibly a read error. This rearrangement joins TRBV10-2 to TRBJ2-7; no clear D gene. The CDR3 consists of 15 residues. Per germline, CDR1 WSHSY and CDR2 SAAADI. CDR3 DNA sequence: TGTGCCAGCAGTTACTCGGCAGATATATCCTACGAGCAGTACTTC. Its protein is CASSYSADISYEQYF.

Ten or more counts support this clonotype. The chain has TRBV20-1 and TRBJ1-3, with TRBD1 matching 12 bases. V dropped 4 bases and J dropped 6; count of bases not matched to a gene: 7. CDR1 and CDR2 from the germline V gene are DFQATT and SNEGSKA (reference sequence). The CDR3 is made up of 15 amino acids. The CDR3: CSATPGTGGPNTIYF. The CDR3 DNA follows: TGCAGTGCTACCCCAGGGACAGGGGGCCCAAACACCATATATTTT.

This clonotype was counted at least ten times. V and J are TRBV3-1 and TRBJ2-7, with D tentatively TRBD1 (6 bases). V lost 2 bases and J lost 3, with 8 bases in between. CDR3 length: 13 amino acids. Germline assignment: CDR1 LGHDT and CDR2 YNNKEL (reference sequence). The CDR3 here is CASSQSDSYEQYF. The CDR3 region has the DNA TGTGCCAGCAGCCAATCGGACAGCTACGAGCAGTACTTC.

The J gene is TRBJ2-5, the V gene TRBV11-2; perhaps TRBD2 as D (6 bases). Per germline, CDR1 SGHAT and CDR2 FQNNGV. This CDR3 has 15 residues. Trimming took 7 bases from V and 1 from J, leaving 16 bases between them. The CDR3 sequence: CASTILGGFQETQYF. The CDR3 DNA sequence: TGTGCCAGCACCATTCTGGGGGGTTTCCAAGAGACCCAGTACTTC.

This clonotype was detected a few times. The V gene is TRBV4-1, the J gene TRBJ2-2; no firm D call. The V gene's germline CDR1 is MGHRA and CDR2 YSYEKL. Trimming pared 4 bases from V and 1 base from J, leaving 7 bases between. The CDR3 is 14 residues long. DNA for the CDR3: TGCGCCAGCAGCCTCACAGAGAACACCGGGGAGCTGTTTTTT. Its protein product is CASSLTENTGELFF.

The table lists this clonotype with a few counts. The chain joins TRBV12-5 to TRBJ1-5; 7 positions match TRBD1. The germline V gene encodes CDR1 LGHNT and CDR2 FRNRAP. Losses at the gene ends were 9 bases for V and 1 base for J; bases not matched to a gene: 12. This CDR3 contains 16 residues. CDR3 protein: CASSNRGMGSNQPQHF. DNA of the CDR3: TGTGCTAGCAGTAACAGGGGTATGGGGAGCAATCAGCCCCAGCATTTT.

This rearrangement joins TRBV4-1 to TRBJ2-7, with D hard to call. CDR3 length equals 15 residues. Germline V CDR1 and CDR2: MGHRA, YSYEKL. Trimming pared 1 base from V and 0 bases from J, leaving 10 bases between. The CDR3 nucleotides are TGCGCCAGCAGCCAAGGGAAGGGCTTCTCCTACGAGCAGTACTTC. This codes for CASSQGKGFSYEQYF.

This clonotype has a count of ten or more. The chain couples TRBV7-2 to TRBJ1-6; D might be TRBD1 (5 bases). CDR1 and CDR2 (germline): SGHTA, FQGNSA. V was cut by 5 bases and J by 7 bases, with 15 bases left in between. CDR3 length: 15 residues. The CDR3 nucleotides read TGTGCCAGCAGCCTGACGATCGGGGGGAATTCACCCCTCCACTTT. This encodes CASSLTIGGNSPLHF.

The chain has TRBV9 and TRBJ2-7; TRBD2 matches 12 bases. This CDR3 has 15 residues. V lost 2 bases to trimming and J lost 2 bases; unmatched junction nucleotides: 2. Germline V gene sequence: CDR1 SGDLS, CDR2 YYNGEE. CDR3 residues: CASSVRLAGAYEQYF. CDR3 nucleotides: TGTGCCAGCAGCGTTAGACTAGCGGGAGCCTACGAGCAGTACTTC.

In its sample, this clonotype was seen a few times. The chain employs TRBV7-8 and TRBJ1-1; 8 nucleotides match TRBD1. V dropped 2 bases and J dropped 4; count of bases not matched to a gene: 9. This CDR3 contains 16 residues. The V gene's germline CDR1 is SGHVS and CDR2 FQNEAQ. The CDR3 loop is CASSLRAGGWSTEAFF. CDR3 in DNA: TGTGCCAGCAGCTTACGGGCAGGGGGCTGGAGCACTGAAGCTTTCTTT.

This rearrangement joins TRBV5-6 to TRBJ1-2; 8 bases line up with TRBD1. The V segment lost 4 bases and the J segment 4 bases; nucleotides outside the gene matches: 18. Germline V gene sequence: CDR1 SGHDT, CDR2 YYEEEE. CDR3 length equals 18 residues. CDR3 amino acids: CASSTSGTGFITGYGYTF. The CDR3 DNA is TGTGCCAGCAGCACCTCCGGGACAGGTTTTATAACGGGCTATGGCTACACCTTC.

The chain carries TRBV10-3 and TRBJ1-2; a weak D match, TRBD1 (6 bases). The CDR3 runs 15 residues. Germline V lookup: CDR1 ENHRY, CDR2 SYGVKD. The V gene lost 10 bases and the J gene lost 2 bases, with 20 bases spanning the gap. The CDR3 protein is CASSPRGGRNYGYTF. Here the CDR3 DNA reads TGTGCCAGCAGCCCGAGGGGGGGGCGGAACTATGGCTACACCTTC.